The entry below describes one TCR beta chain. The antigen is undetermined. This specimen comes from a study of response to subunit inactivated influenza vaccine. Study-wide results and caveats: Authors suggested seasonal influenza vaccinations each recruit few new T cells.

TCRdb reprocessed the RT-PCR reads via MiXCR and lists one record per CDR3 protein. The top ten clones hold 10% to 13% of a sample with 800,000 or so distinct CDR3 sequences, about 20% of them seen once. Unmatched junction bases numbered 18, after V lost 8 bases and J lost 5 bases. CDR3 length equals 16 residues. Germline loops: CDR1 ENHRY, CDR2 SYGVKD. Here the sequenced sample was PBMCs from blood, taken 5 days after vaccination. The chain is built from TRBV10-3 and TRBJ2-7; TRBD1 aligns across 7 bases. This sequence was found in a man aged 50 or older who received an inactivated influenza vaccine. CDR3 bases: TGTGCCATCGGGAGTCGCGTGGGACAGAGCGAGGACGAGCAGTACTTC. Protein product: CAIGSRVGQSEDEQYF.